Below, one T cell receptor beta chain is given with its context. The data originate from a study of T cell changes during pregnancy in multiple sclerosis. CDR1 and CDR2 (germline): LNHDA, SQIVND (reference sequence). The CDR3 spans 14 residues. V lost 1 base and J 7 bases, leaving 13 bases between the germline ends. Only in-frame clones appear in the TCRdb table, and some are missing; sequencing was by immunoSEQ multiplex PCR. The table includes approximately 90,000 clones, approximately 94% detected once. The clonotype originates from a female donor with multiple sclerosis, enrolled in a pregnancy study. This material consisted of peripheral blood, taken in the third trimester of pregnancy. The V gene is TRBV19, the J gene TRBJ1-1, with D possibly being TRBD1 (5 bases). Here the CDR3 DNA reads TGTGCCAGTAGTATAGGGGGGGGACTTAATGAAGCTTTCTTT. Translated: CASSIGGGLNEAFF.